This entry concerns a single TCR beta chain. Its antigen remains undetermined. Within one base of it there is no much larger clone, and no base qualities were kept. These data are taken from a study of shared clonotypes between healthy human individuals (dated by TCRdb to between 2020 and 2021). Background for the entire study: The cohort included three men and two women between 18 and 49 years of age. Per donor, three plates each were used for CD4 naive and CD4 memory, two for CD8 naive, and one for CD8 memory. Leukapheresis yielded between about 0.94 and 8.9 billion PBMCs per donor. Blood TCR repertoires of roughly five healthy adults were deeply sequenced to estimate repertoire size and the extent of clonotype sharing between individuals. Different laboratories and diverse techniques were used to prepare libraries and sequence TCR repertoires, to increase sequencing depth and limit assay-specific biases. What the authors observed across the whole study: Pairwise subsampling led to the expectation that sequencing depth would affect the degree of clonotype sharing among donors. The small number of donors limited the genetic and exposure-history diversity represented. Only blood was sampled, and tissue TCR repertoires likely differ from those in blood. When a handful of donors were compared, the shared fraction of clonotypes was about 5% for naive CD4, roughly 3.3% for naive CD8, 2% to 2.5% for memory CD4, and roughly 0.43% for memory CD8. Clonotypes shared by all four sorted-subset donors showed higher generation probabilities than non-shared clonotypes. Naive subsets generally had larger estimated clonotype richness than memory subsets did. Rarefaction of sorted-subset datasets indicated incomplete sequencing despite the large sequencing depth.

Using the deep immunoSEQ assay, TCR CDR3 regions were amplified from genomic DNA by multiplex PCR. For each cell subset, the extracted genomic DNA was distributed evenly across all wells of several immunoSEQ 96-well plates, and each plate served as one replicate. Each replicate PCR for sorted subsets received roughly 0.2 ug genomic DNA, equal to roughly 33,000 T cell genomes. The purified libraries were quantified using a Qubit 3.0 fluorometer, sized with a Bioanalyzer 2100, and then quantified again using the KAPA Library Quantification kit. A separate single-read 150-cycle Illumina NextSeq 550 flow cell was used to sequence each immunoSEQ 96-well plate. The paper's data handling went like this. Because the immunoSEQ output included only junctional sequences and no quality scores, the filtering could not be the same as the filtering used for full-length reads. Sequences were annotated with PyIR, a Python wrapper for IgBLAST v1.9, and V/J genes and CDR3 were assigned using IMGT germline references. Any read was removed if the V/J assignment was weak (E-value above 1e-6), the CDR3 was missing, or the read contained stop codons, out-of-frame junctions, or ambiguous translated residues. V3J clonotypes were defined by identical inferred V gene, J gene, and CDR3 amino acid sequence. Percentage overlap between repertoires was computed as shared unique clonotypes divided by the size of the smaller repertoire. Richness of each repertoire was evaluated using RTK rarefaction, the Chao1 estimator, and Recon v2.1 estimates of unobserved clonotypes. Generation probabilities were computed with OLGA for all TCRbeta clonotypes obtained by the gDNA method from several donors. TCRdb provides this immuneACCESS table in a form limited to in-frame rearrangements. Some clones are lacking; in checked studies, under half of them reflect an unresolved V gene, and why the rest are absent is not known. The V and J calls and the clone size are those of that table, but D and trimming were determined from the DNA. Recorded for this sample are fewer than 1.8 million clones; less than 99% of them occurred a single time. Under 0.45% of the sample belongs to the ten largest clones.

Donors were healthy HIV-negative adults with no recently reported acute infections or vaccinations. Every donor was a Caucasian adult residing in Nashville, Tennessee, USA. CD4+ T cells were enriched through magnetic negative selection, after which naive cells were positively selected on CD45RA and the remaining negative fraction served as the memory subset. After blood collection by leukapheresis, PBMCs were isolated using Ficoll-Histopaque density gradient centrifugation and then cryopreserved in the vapor phase of liquid nitrogen. Analytical flow cytometry was used to check the purity and quantity of every magnetically sorted T cell population. From each sorted fraction, genomic DNA was isolated and quantified by UV absorbance on a Nanodrop 2000c. V was cut back by 2 bases and J by 1 base, leaving a gap of 6 bases between them. CDR1 and CDR2, looked up from the germline V gene (reference sequence), are SGHNT and YYREEE. The CDR3 goes from the cysteine to the phenylalanine over 13 residues. The retained sequence is limited to the CDR3, 39 bases, with the frame set at the first base.

Material: naive CD4+ T cells sorted from blood. In light of the paper, this sample's cell subset or site label describes: CD45RA+ positively selected. The sequence was obtained from a man between 25 and 39 years old in good health. Here the chain combines TRBV5-4 and TRBJ2-5; no confident D gene assignment can be made. The CDR3 region reads CASSFVTQETQYF. The sequence in DNA is TGTGCCAGCAGCTTTGTGACCCAAGAGACCCAGTACTTC.